This is a list of T cell receptor beta chains from one sample in a study of blood T cells in healthy people across ages. TCRdb fed the 5' RACE reads into MiXCR, producing one record per CDR3 protein. This table has 650,000 to 1,000,000 distinct CDR3 sequences, roughly 35% appearing once. Sequencing input: blood. The source of these receptors is a man aged 18 to 30 in good health. CDR3s include the opening cysteine and the closing phenylalanine or tryptophan. D genes are given only for firm matches. Size is stated for part of the rows, as once, few or many counts, or as a class when the clone is expanded.

J: TRBJ2-4; V: TRBV29-1; size: few; D: TRBD1; CDR3: CSVAPGQGGGIAKNIQYF; DNA: TGCAGCGTGGCACCGGGACAGGGAGGGGGAATAGCCAAAAACATTCAGTACTTC
J: TRBJ1-6; V: TRBV6-5; size: .; D: .; CDR3: CASSYGPGNSPLHF; DNA: TGTGCCAGCAGTTACGGACCTGGGAATTCACCCCTCCACTTT
J: TRBJ1-2; V: TRBV7-8; size: few; D: .; CDR3: CASSTFRRDPSPNYGYTF; DNA: TGTGCCAGCAGCACCTTCAGGAGGGACCCCTCGCCGAACTATGGCTACACCTTC
J: TRBJ1-6; V: TRBV27; size: .; D: TRBD1; CDR3: CASRTGEESPLHF; DNA: TGTGCCAGCAGGACAGGGGAGGAGTCACCCCTCCACTTT
J: TRBJ1-1; V: TRBV7-3; size: few; D: .; CDR3: CASSEGSGNTEAFF; DNA: TGTGCCAGCAGCGAGGGGTCGGGGAACACTGAAGCTTTCTTT
J: TRBJ2-2; V: TRBV7-2; size: few; D: TRBD1; CDR3: CASSLYQGARTGELFF; DNA: TGTGCCAGCAGCTTGTATCAGGGGGCGCGCACCGGGGAGCTGTTTTTT
J: TRBJ1-2; V: TRBV6-6; size: .; D: .; CDR3: CASSLTEANYGYTF; DNA: TGTGCCAGCAGTCTTACAGAAGCTAACTATGGCTACACCTTC
J: TRBJ1-2; V: TRBV14; size: .; D: .; CDR3: CASSQVREEANYGYTF; DNA: TGTGCCAGCAGCCAAGTAAGGGAAGAAGCTAACTATGGCTACACCTTC
J: TRBJ2-3; V: TRBV7-2; size: few; D: TRBD2; CDR3: CASSAGLAGALSTDTQYF; DNA: TGTGCCAGCAGCGCGGGACTAGCGGGGGCCCTTAGCACAGATACGCAGTATTTT
J: TRBJ1-2; V: TRBV12-3/TRBV12-4; size: once; D: .; CDR3: CAGSFSSEPGYYGYTF; DNA: TGTGCCGGCAGTTTCTCTTCAGAACCAGGGTACTATGGCTACACCTTC
J: TRBJ2-3; V: TRBV29-1; size: .; D: .; CDR3: CNVEKDPPGATQYF; DNA: TGCAACGTTGAGAAAGACCCCCCTGGGGCGACGCAGTATTTT
J: TRBJ1-2; V: TRBV12-3/TRBV12-4; size: many; D: .; CDR3: CASSSRRILANYGYTF; DNA: TGTGCCAGCAGTTCTAGGCGTATATTAGCTAACTATGGCTACACCTTC
J: TRBJ2-5; V: TRBV12-3/TRBV12-4; size: .; D: TRBD2; CDR3: CASSLLSSGGETQYF; DNA: TGTGCCAGCAGTCTTTTATCTAGCGGGGGAGAGACCCAGTACTTC
J: TRBJ2-3; V: TRBV20-1; size: many; D: TRBD2; CDR3: CSAPGLAVSTDTQYF; DNA: TGCAGTGCTCCCGGACTAGCGGTTAGCACAGATACGCAGTATTTT
J: TRBJ2-2; V: TRBV7-3; size: .; D: .; CDR3: CASSLRRVSAGELFF; DNA: TGTGCCAGCAGCTTAAGACGGGTGTCGGCCGGGGAGCTGTTTTTT
J: TRBJ2-7; V: TRBV10-3; size: few; D: .; CDR3: CAISESAGRGYEQYF; DNA: TGTGCCATCAGTGAGTCAGCTGGCCGAGGCTACGAGCAGTACTTC
J: TRBJ2-3; V: TRBV30; size: .; D: .; CDR3: CAWNPGASTDTQYF; DNA: TGTGCCTGGAATCCGGGGGCTAGCACAGATACGCAGTATTTT
J: TRBJ2-7; V: TRBV6-5; size: .; D: TRBD2; CDR3: CASSWALAGNNEQYF; DNA: TGTGCCAGCAGTTGGGCCCTAGCGGGAAACAATGAGCAGTACTTC
J: TRBJ2-1; V: TRBV20-1; size: .; D: TRBD1; CDR3: CSARGQHRETQFF; DNA: TGCAGTGCTAGGGGACAGCACAGAGAGACCCAGTTCTTC
J: TRBJ2-1; V: TRBV6-5; size: .; D: TRBD2; CDR3: CASSEREPRVNEQFF; DNA: TGTGCCAGCAGTGAGCGGGAGCCCCGAGTGAATGAGCAGTTCTTC
J: TRBJ2-7; V: TRBV29-1; size: .; D: .; CDR3: CSVYGTLDEQYF; DNA: TGCAGCGTTTACGGGACACTTGACGAGCAGTACTTC
J: TRBJ1-4; V: TRBV20-1; size: .; D: .; CDR3: CSARDLLRTNEKLFF; DNA: TGCAGTGCGAGGGACCTCTTAAGGACTAATGAAAAACTGTTTTTT
J: TRBJ2-4; V: TRBV21-1; size: .; D: .; CDR3: CASKTGTGGGIQYF; DNA: TGTGCCAGCAAAACCGGGACAGGGGGTGGCATTCAGTACTTC
J: TRBJ2-3; V: TRBV7-9; size: many; D: .; CDR3: CVTRVPDTQYF; DNA: TGTGTGACGCGCGTCCCAGATACGCAGTATTTT
J: TRBJ1-2; V: TRBV24-1; size: few; D: .; CDR3: CATRGFVRGLNYGYTF; DNA: TGTGCCACCAGAGGTTTCGTGCGGGGACTCAACTATGGCTACACCTTC
J: TRBJ1-5; V: TRBV9; size: many; D: .; CDR3: CASSVAASGQPQHF; DNA: TGTGCCAGCAGCGTAGCGGCATCCGGACAGCCCCAGCATTTT
J: TRBJ1-4; V: TRBV24-1; size: few; D: .; CDR3: CATSQDRAYNLTNEKLFF; DNA: TGTGCCACCAGTCAAGACAGAGCCTACAATCTAACTAATGAAAAACTGTTTTTT
J: TRBJ1-1; V: TRBV30; size: .; D: .; CDR3: CAWSVQSSTEAFF; DNA: TGTGCCTGGAGTGTACAGAGCAGCACTGAAGCTTTCTTT
J: TRBJ2-5; V: TRBV19; size: .; D: TRBD2; CDR3: CASTTEGLAGGYEQYF; DNA: TGTGCCAGTACCACAGAGGGACTAGCGGGGGGATATGAGCAGTACTTC
J: TRBJ2-5; V: TRBV20-1; size: few; D: .; CDR3: CSARDGGSGRVMEYF; DNA: TGCAGTGCTAGAGATGGGGGGAGTGGCAGGGTGATGGAGTACTTC
J: TRBJ2-1; V: TRBV3-1; size: .; D: .; CDR3: CASSQALEQFF; DNA: TGTGCCAGCAGCCAAGCCCTGGAGCAGTTCTTC
J: TRBJ1-1; V: TRBV14; size: .; D: TRBD1; CDR3: CASSFLQGAPNTEAFF; DNA: TGTGCCAGCAGCTTCTTACAGGGGGCCCCGAACACTGAAGCTTTCTTT
J: TRBJ1-2; V: TRBV20-1; size: .; D: .; CDR3: CSARGNRPTF; DNA: TGCAGTGCTAGAGGCAACCGTCCCACCTTC
J: TRBJ2-7; V: TRBV2; size: .; D: .; CDR3: CARRGTYNEQYF; DNA: TGTGCCAGACGGGGGACCTACAATGAGCAGTACTTC
J: TRBJ2-7; V: TRBV12-3/TRBV12-4; size: .; D: TRBD2; CDR3: CASTKLAGNSIEQYF; DNA: TGTGCCAGCACCAAGCTAGCGGGGAATAGTATTGAGCAGTACTTC
J: TRBJ1-2; V: TRBV4-1; size: few; D: .; CDR3: CASSQDLNRGYTF; DNA: TGCGCCAGCAGCCAAGATCTTAATCGCGGCTACACCTTC
J: TRBJ2-1; V: TRBV20-1; size: .; D: TRBD2; CDR3: CSARATRGGADEQFF; DNA: TGCAGTGCTAGAGCGACTCGCGGGGGGGCGGATGAGCAGTTCTTC
J: TRBJ1-1; V: TRBV12-3/TRBV12-4; size: few; D: .; CDR3: CASSGGADTEAFF; DNA: TGTGCCAGCAGTGGGGGGGCCGACACTGAAGCTTTCTTT
J: TRBJ1-1; V: TRBV27; size: .; D: .; CDR3: CASSSGNMNTEAFF; DNA: TGTGCCAGCAGCTCGGGAAACATGAACACTGAAGCTTTCTTT
J: TRBJ2-7; V: TRBV6-2/TRBV6-3; size: .; D: .; CDR3: CACSRPGTGNYEQYF; DNA: TGTGCCTGCAGTCGACCCGGGACGGGCAACTACGAGCAGTACTTC
J: TRBJ2-3; V: TRBV2; size: .; D: TRBD1; CDR3: CASPRTGSGGDTQYF; DNA: TGTGCCAGCCCCCGGACAGGGTCTGGAGGTGATACGCAGTATTTT
J: TRBJ1-5; V: TRBV28; size: .; D: .; CDR3: CASSLLGGTGNQPQHF; DNA: TGTGCCAGCAGTTTATTAGGGGGAACAGGCAATCAGCCCCAGCATTTT
J: TRBJ2-7; V: TRBV20-1; size: .; D: TRBD2; CDR3: CSAIRLAGPAYEQYF; DNA: TGCAGTGCTATCCGACTAGCGGGCCCCGCCTACGAGCAGTACTTC
J: TRBJ2-7; V: TRBV5-6; size: .; D: TRBD2; CDR3: CASSLRTSGGNEQYF; DNA: TGTGCCAGCAGCTTGAGGACTAGCGGGGGAAACGAGCAGTACTTC
J: TRBJ1-3; V: TRBV4-1; size: .; D: .; CDR3: CASSQEQTNSGNTIYF; DNA: TGCGCCAGCAGCCAAGAGCAGACAAATTCTGGAAACACCATATATTTT
J: TRBJ2-7; V: TRBV5-1; size: many; D: .; CDR3: CASSLTGTLSYEQYF; DNA: TGCGCCAGCAGCTTGACCGGGACGCTCTCCTACGAGCAGTACTTC
J: TRBJ2-6; V: TRBV20-1; size: once; D: .; CDR3: CSALRGDSGANVLTF; DNA: TGCAGCGCCTTAAGGGGCGACTCTGGGGCCAACGTCCTGACTTTC
J: TRBJ2-7; V: TRBV5-1; size: many; D: .; CDR3: CASSLFDEQYF; DNA: TGCGCCAGCAGCTTGTTTGACGAGCAGTACTTC
J: TRBJ2-1; V: TRBV10-3; size: .; D: TRBD1; CDR3: CAISFSGTGSIGSYNEQFF; DNA: TGTGCCATCAGTTTCTCCGGGACAGGGTCCATCGGCTCCTACAATGAGCAGTTCTTC
J: TRBJ1-1; V: TRBV12-3/TRBV12-4; size: few; D: .; CDR3: CASSPDLRLDTEAFF; DNA: TGTGCCAGCAGTCCCGACCTAAGGTTGGACACTGAAGCTTTCTTT
J: TRBJ2-1; V: TRBV19; size: .; D: TRBD2; CDR3: CASSITSGGATYNEQFF; DNA: TGTGCCAGTAGTATAACTAGCGGGGGTGCAACCTACAATGAGCAGTTCTTC